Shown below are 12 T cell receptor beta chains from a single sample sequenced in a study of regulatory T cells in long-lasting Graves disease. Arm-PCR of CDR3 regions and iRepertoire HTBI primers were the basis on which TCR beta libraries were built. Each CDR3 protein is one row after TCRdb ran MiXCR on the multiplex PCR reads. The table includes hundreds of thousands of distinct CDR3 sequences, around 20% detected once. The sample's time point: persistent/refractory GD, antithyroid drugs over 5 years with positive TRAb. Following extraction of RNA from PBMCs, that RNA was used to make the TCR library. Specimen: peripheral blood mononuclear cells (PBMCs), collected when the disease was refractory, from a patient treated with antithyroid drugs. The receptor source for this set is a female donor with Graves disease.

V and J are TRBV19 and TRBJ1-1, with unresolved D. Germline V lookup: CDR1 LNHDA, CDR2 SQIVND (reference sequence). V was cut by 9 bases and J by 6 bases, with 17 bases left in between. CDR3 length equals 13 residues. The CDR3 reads CASSQTSGAEAFF. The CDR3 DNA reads TGTGCCAGCTCCCAAACCTCTGGCGCTGAAGCTTTCTTT. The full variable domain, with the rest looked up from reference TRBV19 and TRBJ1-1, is DGGITQSPKYLFRKEGQNVTLSCEQNLNHDAMYWYRQDPGQGLRLIYYSQIVNDFQKGDIAEGYSVSREKKESFPLTVTSAQKNPTAFYLCASSQTSGAEAFFGQGTRLTVV.

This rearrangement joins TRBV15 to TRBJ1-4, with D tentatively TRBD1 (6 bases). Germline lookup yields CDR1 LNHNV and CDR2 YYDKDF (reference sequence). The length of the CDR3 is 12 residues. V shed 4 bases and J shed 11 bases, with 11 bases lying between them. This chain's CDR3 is CATSTRGGKLFF. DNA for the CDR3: TGTGCCACCAGCACCAGGGGTGGGAAACTGTTTTTT.

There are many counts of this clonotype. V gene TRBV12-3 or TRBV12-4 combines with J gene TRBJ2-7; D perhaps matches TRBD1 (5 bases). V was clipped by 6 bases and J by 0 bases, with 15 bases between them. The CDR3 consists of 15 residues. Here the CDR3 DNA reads TGTGCCAGCAGCCAGACAGAGATCAGCTCCTACGAGCAGTACTTC. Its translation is CASSQTEISSYEQYF.

This CDR3 reads CASSYSTQGFAYGYTF. CDR3 in DNA: TGTGCCAGCAGTTACTCGACTCAGGGGTTCGCCTATGGCTACACCTTC. The V gene is TRBV6-2 or TRBV6-3, the J gene TRBJ1-2; D possibly corresponds to TRBD1 (6 bases). CDR3 length: 16 residues. The germline gives CDR1 MNHEY, CDR2 SVGEGT. V was pared by 0 bases and J by 4 bases, with 15 bases between.

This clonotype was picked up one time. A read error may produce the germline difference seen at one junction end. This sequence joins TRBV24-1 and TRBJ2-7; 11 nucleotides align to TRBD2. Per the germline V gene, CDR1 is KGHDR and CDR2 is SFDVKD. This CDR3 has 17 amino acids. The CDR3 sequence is CATGEGGLAGPSYEQYF. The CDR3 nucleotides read TGTGCCACCGGTGAGGGAGGACTAGCGGGCCCGAGCTACGAGCAGTACTTC.

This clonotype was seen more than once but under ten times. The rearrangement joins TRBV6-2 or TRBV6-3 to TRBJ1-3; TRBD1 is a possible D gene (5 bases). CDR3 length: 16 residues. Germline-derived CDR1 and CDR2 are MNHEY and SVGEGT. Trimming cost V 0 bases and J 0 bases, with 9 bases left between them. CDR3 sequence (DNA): TGTGCCAGCAGTTACTCTCCGGGGGACTCTGGAAACACCATATATTTT. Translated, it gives CASSYSPGDSGNTIYF.

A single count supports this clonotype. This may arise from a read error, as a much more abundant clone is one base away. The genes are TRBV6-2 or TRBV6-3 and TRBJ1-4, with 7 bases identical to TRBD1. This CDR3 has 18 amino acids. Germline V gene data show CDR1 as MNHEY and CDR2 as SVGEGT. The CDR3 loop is CASKERGHDSATNGKLFF. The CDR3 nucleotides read TGTGCCAGCAAAGAGAGGGGGCACGACAGTGCAACTAATGGAAAACTGTTTTTT.

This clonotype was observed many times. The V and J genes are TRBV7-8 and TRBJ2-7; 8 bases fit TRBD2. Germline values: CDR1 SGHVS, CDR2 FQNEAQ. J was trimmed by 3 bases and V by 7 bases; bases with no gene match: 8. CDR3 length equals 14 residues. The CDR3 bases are TGTGCCAGCAAAACTTTGCGGGAGGACTACGAGCAGTACTTC. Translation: CASKTLREDYEQYF. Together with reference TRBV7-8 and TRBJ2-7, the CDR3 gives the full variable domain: GAGVSQSPRYKVAKRGQDVALRCDPISGHVSLFWYQQALGQGPEFLTYFQNEAQLDKSGLPSDRFFAERPEGSVSTLKIQRTQQEDSAVYLCASKTLREDYEQYFGPGTRLTVT.

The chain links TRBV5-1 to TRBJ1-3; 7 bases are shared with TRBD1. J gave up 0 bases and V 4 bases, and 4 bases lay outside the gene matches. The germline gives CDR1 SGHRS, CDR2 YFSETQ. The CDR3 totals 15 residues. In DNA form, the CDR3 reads TGCGCCAGCAGCCCGGGGACAGTCTCTGGAAACACCATATATTTT. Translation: CASSPGTVSGNTIYF.

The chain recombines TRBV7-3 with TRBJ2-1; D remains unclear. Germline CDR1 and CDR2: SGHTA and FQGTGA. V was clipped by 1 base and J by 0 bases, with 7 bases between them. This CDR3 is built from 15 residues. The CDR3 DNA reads TGTGCCAGCAGCTTAATTGGAAGCTCCTACAATGAGCAGTTCTTC. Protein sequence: CASSLIGSSYNEQFF.

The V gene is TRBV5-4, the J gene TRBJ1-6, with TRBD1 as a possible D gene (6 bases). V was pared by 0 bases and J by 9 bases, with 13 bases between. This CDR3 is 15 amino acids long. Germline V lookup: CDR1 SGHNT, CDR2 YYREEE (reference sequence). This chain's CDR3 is CASSLVGRGGSPLHF. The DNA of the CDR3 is TGTGCCAGCAGCTTGGTCGGCAGGGGAGGTTCACCCCTCCACTTT.

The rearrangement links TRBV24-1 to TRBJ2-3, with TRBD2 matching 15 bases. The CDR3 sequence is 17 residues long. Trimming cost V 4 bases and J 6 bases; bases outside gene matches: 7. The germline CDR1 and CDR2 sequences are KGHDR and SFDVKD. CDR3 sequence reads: CATSDPGLAGGPDTQYF. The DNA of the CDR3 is TGTGCCACCAGTGACCCAGGACTAGCGGGAGGGCCCGATACGCAGTATTTT.